This TCR beta chain was recorded in a study of T cell changes during pregnancy in multiple sclerosis. CDR1 is SGHKS, CDR2 YYEKEE, per germline (reference sequence). CDR3 length: 11 amino acids. V was shortened by 7 bases and J by 5 bases, with 10 bases between the two germline ends. Repertoires were generated with immunoSEQ multiplex PCR, while TCRdb's copy carries only in-frame clones and drops some. The sample lists more than 45,000 clones, approximately 91% seen once, with 0.2% to 0.3% in the top ten. The chain couples TRBV5-5 to TRBJ2-7; no firm D call. The specimen comprised CD4+ T cells from peripheral blood mononuclear cells, sampled in the second trimester of pregnancy. This clonotype was sampled from a female donor with multiple sclerosis, enrolled in a pregnancy study. The CDR3 loop reads CASRSTDEQYF. The DNA of the CDR3 is TGTGCCAGCCGGTCTACGGACGAGCAGTACTTC.